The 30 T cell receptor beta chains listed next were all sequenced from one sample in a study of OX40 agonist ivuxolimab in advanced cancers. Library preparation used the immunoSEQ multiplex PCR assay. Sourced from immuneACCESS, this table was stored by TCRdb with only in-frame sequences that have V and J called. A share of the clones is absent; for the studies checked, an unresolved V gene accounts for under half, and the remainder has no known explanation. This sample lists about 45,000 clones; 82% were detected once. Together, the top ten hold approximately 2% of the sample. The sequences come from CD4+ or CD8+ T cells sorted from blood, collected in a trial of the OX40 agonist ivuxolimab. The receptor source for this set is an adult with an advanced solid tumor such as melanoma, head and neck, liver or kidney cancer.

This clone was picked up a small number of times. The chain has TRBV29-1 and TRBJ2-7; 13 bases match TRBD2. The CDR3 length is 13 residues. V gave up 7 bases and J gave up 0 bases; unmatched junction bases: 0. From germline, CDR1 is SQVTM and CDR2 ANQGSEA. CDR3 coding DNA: TGCAGCGGGACTAGCGGGAGCTCCTACGAGCAGTACTTC. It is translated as CSGTSGSSYEQYF.

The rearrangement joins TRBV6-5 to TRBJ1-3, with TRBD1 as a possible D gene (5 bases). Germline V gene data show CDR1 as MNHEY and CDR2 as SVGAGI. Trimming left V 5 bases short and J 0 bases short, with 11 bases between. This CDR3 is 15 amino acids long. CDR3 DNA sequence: TGTGCCAGCAGTCAAGACAGATTCTCTGGAAACACCATATATTTT. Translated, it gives CASSQDRFSGNTIYF.

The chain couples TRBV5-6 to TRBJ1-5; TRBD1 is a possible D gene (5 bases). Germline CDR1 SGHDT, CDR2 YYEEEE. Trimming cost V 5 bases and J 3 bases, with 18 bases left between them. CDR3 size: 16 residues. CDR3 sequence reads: CASSWGGPTNNQPQHF. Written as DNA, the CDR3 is TGTGCCAGCAGTTGGGGGGGACCCACAAACAATCAGCCCCAGCATTTT.

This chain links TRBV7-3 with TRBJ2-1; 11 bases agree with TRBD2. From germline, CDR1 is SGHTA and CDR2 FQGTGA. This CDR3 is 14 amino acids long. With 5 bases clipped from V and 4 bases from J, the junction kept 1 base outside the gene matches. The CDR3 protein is CASSRLAGYNEQFF. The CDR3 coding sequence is TGTGCCAGCAGCCGACTAGCGGGGTACAATGAGCAGTTCTTC.

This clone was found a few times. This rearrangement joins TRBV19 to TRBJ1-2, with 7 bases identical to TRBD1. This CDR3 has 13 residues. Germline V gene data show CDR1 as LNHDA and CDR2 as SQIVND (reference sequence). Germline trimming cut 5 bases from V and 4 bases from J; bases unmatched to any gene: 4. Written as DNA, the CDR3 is TGTGCCAGTAGTCAGCCAGGGGGCTATGGCTACACCTTC. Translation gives CASSQPGGYGYTF.

CDR3 DNA: TGTGCCAGCAGCAGAACCCGGGACCCTTCCTACGAGCAGTACTTC. Protein: CASSRTRDPSYEQYF. The chain recombines TRBV21-1 with TRBJ2-7. TRBV21-1 counts as a pseudogene. This CDR3 spans 15 amino acids.

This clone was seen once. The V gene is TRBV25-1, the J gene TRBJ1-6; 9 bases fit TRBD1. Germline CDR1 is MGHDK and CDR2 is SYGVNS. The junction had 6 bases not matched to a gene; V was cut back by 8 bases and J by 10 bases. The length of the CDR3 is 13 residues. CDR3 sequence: CASCGTGRSPLHF. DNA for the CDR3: TGTGCCAGCTGCGGGACAGGGAGGTCACCCCTCCACTTT.

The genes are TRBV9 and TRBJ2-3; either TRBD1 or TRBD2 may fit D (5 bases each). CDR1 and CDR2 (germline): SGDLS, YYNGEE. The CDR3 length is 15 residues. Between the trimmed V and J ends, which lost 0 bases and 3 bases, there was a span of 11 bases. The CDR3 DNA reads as TGTGCCAGCAGCGTAGCGAGGGGCAGGACAGATACGCAGTATTTT. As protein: CASSVARGRTDTQYF.

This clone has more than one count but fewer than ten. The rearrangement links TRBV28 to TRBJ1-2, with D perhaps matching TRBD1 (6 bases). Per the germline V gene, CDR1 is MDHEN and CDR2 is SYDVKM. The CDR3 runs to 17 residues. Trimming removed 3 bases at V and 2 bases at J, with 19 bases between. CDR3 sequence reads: CASSFAGGGNLNYGYTF. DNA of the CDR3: TGTGCCAGCAGTTTCGCGGGGGGCGGGAATTTAAACTATGGCTACACCTTC.

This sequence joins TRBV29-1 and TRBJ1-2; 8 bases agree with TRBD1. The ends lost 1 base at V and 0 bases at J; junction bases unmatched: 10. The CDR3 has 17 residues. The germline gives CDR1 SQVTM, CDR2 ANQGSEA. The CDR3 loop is CSVEGPRGLQANYGYTF. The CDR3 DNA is TGCAGCGTTGAAGGCCCCAGGGGGCTGCAAGCTAACTATGGCTACACCTTC.

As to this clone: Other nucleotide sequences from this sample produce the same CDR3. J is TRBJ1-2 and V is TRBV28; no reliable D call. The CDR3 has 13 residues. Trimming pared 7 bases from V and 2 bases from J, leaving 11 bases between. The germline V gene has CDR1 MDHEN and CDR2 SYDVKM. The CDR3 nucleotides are TGTGCCAGCATTGCTTCGGTGAACTATGGCTACACCTTC. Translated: CASIASVNYGYTF.

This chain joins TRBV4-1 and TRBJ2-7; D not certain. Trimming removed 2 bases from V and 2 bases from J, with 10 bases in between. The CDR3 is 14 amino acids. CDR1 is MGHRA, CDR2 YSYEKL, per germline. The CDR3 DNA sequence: TGCGCCAGCAGCCAAATCTCCTCGACCTACGAGCAGTACTTC. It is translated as CASSQISSTYEQYF.

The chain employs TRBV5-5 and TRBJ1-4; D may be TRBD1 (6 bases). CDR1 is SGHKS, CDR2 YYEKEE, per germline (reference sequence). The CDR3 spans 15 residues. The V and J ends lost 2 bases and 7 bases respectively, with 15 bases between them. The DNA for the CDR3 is TGTGCCAGCAGCTTCCAGGCCGAGGGGGTTGAAAAACTGTTTTTT. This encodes CASSFQAEGVEKLFF. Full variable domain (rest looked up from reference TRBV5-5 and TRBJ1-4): DAGVTQSPTHLIKTRGQQVTLRCSPISGHKSVSWYQQVLGQGPQFIFQYYEKEERGRGNFPDRFSARQFPNYSSELNVNALLLGDSALYLCASSFQAEGVEKLFFGSGTQLSVL.

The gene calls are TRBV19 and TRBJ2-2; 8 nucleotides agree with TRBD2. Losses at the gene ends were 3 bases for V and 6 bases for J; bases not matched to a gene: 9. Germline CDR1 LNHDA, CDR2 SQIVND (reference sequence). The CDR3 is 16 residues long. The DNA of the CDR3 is TGTGCCAGTAGTATCTCGGGGGGGACGTACCCCGGGGAGCTGTTTTTT. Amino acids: CASSISGGTYPGELFF.

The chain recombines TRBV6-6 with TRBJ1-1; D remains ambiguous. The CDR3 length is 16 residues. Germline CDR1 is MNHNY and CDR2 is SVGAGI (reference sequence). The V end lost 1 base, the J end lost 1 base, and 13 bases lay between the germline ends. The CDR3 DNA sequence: TGTGCCAGCAGTTACTTACCCGGGAAGACGAACACTGAAGCTTTCTTT. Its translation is CASSYLPGKTNTEAFF.

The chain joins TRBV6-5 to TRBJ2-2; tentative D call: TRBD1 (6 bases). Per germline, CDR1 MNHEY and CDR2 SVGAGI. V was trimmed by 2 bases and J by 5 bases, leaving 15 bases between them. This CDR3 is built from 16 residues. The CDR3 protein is CASSYRNQGRTGELFF. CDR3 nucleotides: TGTGCCAGCAGTTACCGCAACCAGGGGCGAACCGGGGAGCTGTTTTTT.

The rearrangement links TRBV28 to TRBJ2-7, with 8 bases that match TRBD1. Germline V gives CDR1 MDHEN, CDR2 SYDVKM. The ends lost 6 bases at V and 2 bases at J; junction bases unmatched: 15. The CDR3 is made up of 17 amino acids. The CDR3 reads CASSPHPTGARTYEQYF. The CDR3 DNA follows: TGTGCCAGCAGCCCCCACCCGACAGGGGCCAGAACCTACGAGCAGTACTTC.

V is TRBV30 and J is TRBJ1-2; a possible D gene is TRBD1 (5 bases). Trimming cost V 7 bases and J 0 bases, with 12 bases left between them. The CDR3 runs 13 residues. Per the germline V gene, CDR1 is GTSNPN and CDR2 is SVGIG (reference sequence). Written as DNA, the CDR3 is TGTGCCTACCGGGAGACAGCTAACTATGGCTACACCTTC. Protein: CAYRETANYGYTF.

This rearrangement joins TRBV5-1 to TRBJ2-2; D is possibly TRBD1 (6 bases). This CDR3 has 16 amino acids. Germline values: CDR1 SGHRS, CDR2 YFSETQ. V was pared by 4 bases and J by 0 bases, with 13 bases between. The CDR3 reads CASSQQGTANTGELFF. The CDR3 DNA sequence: TGCGCCAGCAGCCAACAGGGTACCGCGAACACCGGGGAGCTGTTTTTT.

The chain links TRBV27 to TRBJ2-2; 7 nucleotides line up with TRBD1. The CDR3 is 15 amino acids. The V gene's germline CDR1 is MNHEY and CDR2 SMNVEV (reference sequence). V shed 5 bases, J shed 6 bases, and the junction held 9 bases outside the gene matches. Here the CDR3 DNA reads TGTGCCAGCAGTCCCGACAGGGTGGGTCCCGGGGAGCTGTTTTTT. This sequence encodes CASSPDRVGPGELFF.

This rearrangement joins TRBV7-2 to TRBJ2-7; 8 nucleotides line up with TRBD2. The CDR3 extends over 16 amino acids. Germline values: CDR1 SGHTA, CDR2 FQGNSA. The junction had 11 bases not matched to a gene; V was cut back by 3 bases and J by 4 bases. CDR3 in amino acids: CASSFNSGKGLYEQYF. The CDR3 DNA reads TGTGCCAGCAGCTTTAATAGCGGGAAAGGCCTTTACGAGCAGTACTTC.

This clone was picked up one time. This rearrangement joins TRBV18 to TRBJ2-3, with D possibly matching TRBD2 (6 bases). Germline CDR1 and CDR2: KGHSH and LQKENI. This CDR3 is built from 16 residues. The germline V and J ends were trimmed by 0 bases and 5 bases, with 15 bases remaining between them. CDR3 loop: CASSPPGLPRGDTQYF. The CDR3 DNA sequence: TGTGCCAGCTCACCACCAGGACTACCAAGGGGAGATACGCAGTATTTT. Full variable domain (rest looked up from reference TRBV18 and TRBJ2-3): NAGVMQNPRHLVRRRGQEARLRCSPMKGHSHVYWYRQLPEEGLKFMVYLQKENIIDESGMPKERFSAEFPKEGPSILRIQQVVRGDSAAYFCASSPPGLPRGDTQYFGPGTRLTVL.

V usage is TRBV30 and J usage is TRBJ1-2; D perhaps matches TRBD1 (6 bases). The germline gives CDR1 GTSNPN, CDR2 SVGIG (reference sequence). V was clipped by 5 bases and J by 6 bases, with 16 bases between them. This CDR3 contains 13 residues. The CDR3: CAWDQGISDGYTF. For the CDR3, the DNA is TGTGCCTGGGACCAGGGGATTAGCGATGGCTACACCTTC.

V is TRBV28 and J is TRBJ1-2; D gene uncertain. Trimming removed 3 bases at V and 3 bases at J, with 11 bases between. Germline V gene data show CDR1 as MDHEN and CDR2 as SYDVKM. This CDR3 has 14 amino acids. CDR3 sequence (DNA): TGTGCCAGCAGTTTCGGGAGGGCTGACTATGGCTACACCTTC. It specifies CASSFGRADYGYTF.

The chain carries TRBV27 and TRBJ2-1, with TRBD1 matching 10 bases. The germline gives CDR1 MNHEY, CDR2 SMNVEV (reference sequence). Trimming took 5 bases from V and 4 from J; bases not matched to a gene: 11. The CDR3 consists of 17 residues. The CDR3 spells CASSLDRGGSRYNEQFF. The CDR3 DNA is TGTGCCAGCAGTCTGGACAGGGGGGGATCTAGATACAATGAGCAGTTCTTC.

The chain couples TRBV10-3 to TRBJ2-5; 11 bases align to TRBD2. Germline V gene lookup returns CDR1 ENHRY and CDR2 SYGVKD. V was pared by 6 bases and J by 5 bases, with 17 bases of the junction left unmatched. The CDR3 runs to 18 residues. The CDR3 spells CAISMGGLAGGGTETQYF. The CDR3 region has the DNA TGTGCCATCAGCATGGGGGGGCTAGCGGGAGGAGGAACGGAGACCCAGTACTTC.

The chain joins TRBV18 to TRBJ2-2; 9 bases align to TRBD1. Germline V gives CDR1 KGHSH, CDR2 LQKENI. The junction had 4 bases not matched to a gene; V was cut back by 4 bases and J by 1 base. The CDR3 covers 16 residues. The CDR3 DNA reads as TGTGCCAGCTCACAACGACAGGGGGGGAACACCGGGGAGCTGTTTTTT. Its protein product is CASSQRQGGNTGELFF.

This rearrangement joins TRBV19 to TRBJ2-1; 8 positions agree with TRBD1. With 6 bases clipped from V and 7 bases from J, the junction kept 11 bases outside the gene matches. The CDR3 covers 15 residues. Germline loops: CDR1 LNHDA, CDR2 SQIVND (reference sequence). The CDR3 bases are TGTGCCAGTAGCGGGGCCGGGACAGGAGAGAATGAGCAGTTCTTC. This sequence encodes CASSGAGTGENEQFF.

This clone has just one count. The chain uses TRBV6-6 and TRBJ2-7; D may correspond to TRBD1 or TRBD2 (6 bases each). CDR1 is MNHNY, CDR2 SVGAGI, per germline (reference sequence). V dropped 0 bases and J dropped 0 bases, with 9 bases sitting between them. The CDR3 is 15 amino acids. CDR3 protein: CASSYSGGLSYEQYF. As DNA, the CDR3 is TGTGCCAGCAGTTACTCTGGGGGGCTCTCCTACGAGCAGTACTTC.

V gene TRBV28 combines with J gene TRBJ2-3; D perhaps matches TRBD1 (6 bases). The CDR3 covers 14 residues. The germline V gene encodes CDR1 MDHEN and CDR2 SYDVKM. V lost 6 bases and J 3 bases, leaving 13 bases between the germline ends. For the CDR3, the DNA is TGTGCCAGCAGACCCGGGACACATACAGATACGCAGTATTTT. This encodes CASRPGTHTDTQYF.